This TCR beta chain was profiled in a study of beta chain features in type 1 diabetes. Per germline, CDR1 MDHEN and CDR2 SYDVKM. V was pared by 2 bases and J by 3 bases, with 14 bases between. There are 16 residues in the CDR3. Expressed TCRB transcripts were sequenced because the isolated RNA had all been reverse transcribed beforehand. The method was immunoSEQ multiplex PCR; TCRdb's version includes in-frame clones alone and lacks a portion of them. The sample records more than 150,000 clones, roughly an eighth being singletons. Study observations and caveats: VDJ junctions from patients with type 1 diabetes contained fewer insertions and more deletions. cDNA sequencing could over-represent cells with high TCR expression.

Comments on this clone: Its antigen is still unknown.

Sequenced: central memory CD4+ T cells from blood. The gene calls are TRBV28 and TRBJ1-5, with a weak D call TRBD1 (5 bases). The sequence was collected from a woman under 30 in good health. CDR3 loop: CASSLVGGKANQPQHF. The CDR3 DNA reads as TGTGCCAGCAGTTTAGTCGGGGGGAAGGCCAATCAGCCCCAGCATTTT.